This T cell receptor (beta chain) was recovered during a study of cytomegalovirus exposure and HLA in healthy donors. The study, taken as a whole, reports: Rates of TCR association differed by HLA locus in a later analysis, with DRB1 highest and HLA-C lowest. Presence/absence analyses supposed approximately even sequencing depth among donors.

A word on this clone: Antigen unknown.

Use of 60 Vbeta and 13 Jbeta primers characterized the PCR. Clones were sequenced by immunoSEQ multiplex PCR, and TCRdb holds only the in-frame ones, with some missing. The sample lists 210,000 or so clones; about 80% were seen once. The sequencing sample was made of PBMCs. The clonotype comes from a man aged 18 to 29 in good health and CMV-seronegative.

CDR3 nucleotide sequence: TGTGCCAGCAGCTTAGTTCCAGGGGACCGCAGGGAGACCCAGTACTTC. It translates to CASSLVPGDRRETQYF. The chain links TRBV7-2 to TRBJ2-5; D is possibly TRBD1 (6 bases). The CDR3 is 16 amino acids. V lost 1 base and J lost 5, with 17 bases in between. In germline, CDR1 is SGHTA, CDR2 FQGNSA.